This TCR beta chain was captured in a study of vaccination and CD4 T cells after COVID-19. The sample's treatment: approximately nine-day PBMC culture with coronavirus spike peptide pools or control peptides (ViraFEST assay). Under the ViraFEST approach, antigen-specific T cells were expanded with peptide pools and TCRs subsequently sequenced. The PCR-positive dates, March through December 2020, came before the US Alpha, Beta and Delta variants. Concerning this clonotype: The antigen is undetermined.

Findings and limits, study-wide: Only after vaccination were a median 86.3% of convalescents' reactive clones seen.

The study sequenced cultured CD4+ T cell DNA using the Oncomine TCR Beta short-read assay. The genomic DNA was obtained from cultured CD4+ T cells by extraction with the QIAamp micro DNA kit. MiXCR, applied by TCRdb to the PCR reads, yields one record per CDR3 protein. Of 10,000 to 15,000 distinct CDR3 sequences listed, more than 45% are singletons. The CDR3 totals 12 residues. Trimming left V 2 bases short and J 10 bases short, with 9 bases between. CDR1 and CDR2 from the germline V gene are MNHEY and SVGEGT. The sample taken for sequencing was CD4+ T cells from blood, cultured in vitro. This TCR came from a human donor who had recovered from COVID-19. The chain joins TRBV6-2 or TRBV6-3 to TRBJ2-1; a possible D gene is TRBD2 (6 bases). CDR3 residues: CASSYGAGEQFF. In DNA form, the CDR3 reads TGTGCCAGCAGTTACGGGGCGGGGGAGCAGTTCTTC.